This T cell receptor (beta chain) was documented in a study of technical replicates of blood from a few donors. CDR1 SGHNT and CDR2 YENEEA come from the germline V gene. The V and J ends lost 0 bases and 2 bases, in that order; junction bases with no gene match: 5. CDR3 length equals 18 residues. Generated by immunoSEQ multiplex PCR, the TCRdb table keeps only in-frame clones and is missing some. The sample shows about 70,000 clones, around 97% of them seen only once. The chain combines TRBV11-3 with TRBJ2-6; 9 bases match TRBD1. The receptor was isolated from a human donor in good health. The specimen sequenced was T cells isolated from PBMCs. The CDR3 loop reads CASSLEQGAMTGANVLTF. As DNA, the CDR3 is TGTGCCAGCAGCTTAGAACAGGGGGCCATGACTGGGGCCAACGTCCTGACTTTC.